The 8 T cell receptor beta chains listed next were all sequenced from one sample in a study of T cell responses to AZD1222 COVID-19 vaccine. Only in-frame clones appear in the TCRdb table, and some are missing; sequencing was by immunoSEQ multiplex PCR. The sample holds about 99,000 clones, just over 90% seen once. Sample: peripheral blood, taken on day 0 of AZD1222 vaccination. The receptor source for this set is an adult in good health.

This CDR3 reads CASSLAGEFTF. In DNA form, the CDR3 reads TGCGCCAGCAGCTTGGCCGGGGAATTCACCTTC. The chain carries TRBV5-1 and TRBJ1-2; no reliable D call. There are 11 residues in the CDR3. Trimming took off 0 bases at V and 13 bases at J, with 10 bases between the two ends. The germline gives CDR1 SGHRS, CDR2 YFSETQ. The full variable domain, completed using reference TRBV5-1 and TRBJ1-2, is KAGVTQTPRYLIKTRGQQVTLSCSPISGHRSVSWYQQTPGQGLQFLFEYFSETQRNKGNFPGRFSGRQFSNSRSEMNVSTLELGDSALYLCASSLAGEFTFGSGTRLTVV.

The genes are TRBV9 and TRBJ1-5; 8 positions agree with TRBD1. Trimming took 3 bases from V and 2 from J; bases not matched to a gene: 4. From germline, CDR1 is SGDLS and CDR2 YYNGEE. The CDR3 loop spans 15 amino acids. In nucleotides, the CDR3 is TGTGCCAGCAGCGCAGAGGGACAGGGCAATCAGCCCCAGCATTTT. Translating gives CASSAEGQGNQPQHF.

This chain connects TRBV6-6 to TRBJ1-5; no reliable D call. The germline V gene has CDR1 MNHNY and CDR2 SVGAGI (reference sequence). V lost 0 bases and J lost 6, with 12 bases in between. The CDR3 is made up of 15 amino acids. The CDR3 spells CASSYSTGMGQPQHF. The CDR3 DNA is TGTGCCAGCAGTTACTCAACGGGGATGGGTCAGCCCCAGCATTTT.

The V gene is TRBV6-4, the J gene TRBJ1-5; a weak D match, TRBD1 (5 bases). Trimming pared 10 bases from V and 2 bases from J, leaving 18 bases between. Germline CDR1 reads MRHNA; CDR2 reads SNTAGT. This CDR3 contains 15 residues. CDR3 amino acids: CATTSGRVGNQPQHF. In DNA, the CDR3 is TGTGCCACCACTTCGGGCAGGGTTGGCAATCAGCCCCAGCATTTT.

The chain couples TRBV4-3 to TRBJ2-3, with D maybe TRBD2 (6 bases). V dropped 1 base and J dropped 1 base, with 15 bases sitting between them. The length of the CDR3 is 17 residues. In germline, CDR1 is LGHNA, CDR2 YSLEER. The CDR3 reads CASSQARTGLGTDTQYF. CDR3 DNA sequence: TGCGCCAGCAGCCAAGCAAGGACGGGACTGGGCACAGATACGCAGTATTTT.

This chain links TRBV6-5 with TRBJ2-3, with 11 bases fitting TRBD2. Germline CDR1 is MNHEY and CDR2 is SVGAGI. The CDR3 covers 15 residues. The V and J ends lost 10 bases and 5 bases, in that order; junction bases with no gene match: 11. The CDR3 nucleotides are TGTGCCACGCTACCTAGCGGGGGGACCAGAGATACGCAGTATTTT. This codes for CATLPSGGTRDTQYF.

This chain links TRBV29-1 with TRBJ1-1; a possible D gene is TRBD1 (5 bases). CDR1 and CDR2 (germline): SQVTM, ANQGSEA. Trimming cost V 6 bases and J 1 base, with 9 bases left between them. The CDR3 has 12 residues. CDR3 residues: CSVGRQNTEAFF. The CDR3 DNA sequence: TGCAGCGTGGGACGGCAGAACACTGAAGCTTTCTTT.

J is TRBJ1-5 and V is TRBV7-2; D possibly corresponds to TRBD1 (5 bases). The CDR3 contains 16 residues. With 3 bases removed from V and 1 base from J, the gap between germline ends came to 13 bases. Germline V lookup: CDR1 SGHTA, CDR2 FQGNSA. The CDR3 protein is CASSFREIRSNQPQHF. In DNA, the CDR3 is TGTGCCAGCAGCTTCAGGGAAATAAGGAGCAATCAGCCCCAGCATTTT.